This TCR beta chain was sequenced during a study of T cell changes during pregnancy in multiple sclerosis. Profiled with immunoSEQ multiplex PCR; TCRdb holds only in-frame clones, not every one. The repertoire holds approximately 92,000 clones, with approximately 94% as singletons. Germline V gene data show CDR1 as SGDLS and CDR2 as YYNGEE. The V end lost 7 bases, the J end lost 5 bases, and 7 bases lay between the germline ends. This CDR3 is built from 11 residues. This TCR was sampled from a female donor with multiple sclerosis, enrolled in a pregnancy study. The sequencing here drew on peripheral blood, taken after pregnancy. The J gene is TRBJ2-1, the V gene TRBV9; a weak D match, TRBD1 (5 bases). The CDR3 nucleotides read TGTGCCAGCTGGGGCGACAATGAGCAGTTCTTC. It encodes CASWGDNEQFF. The full variable domain, rest sourced from reference TRBV9 and TRBJ2-1, is DSGVTQTPKHLITATGQRVTLRCSPRSGDLSVYWYQQSLDQGLQFLIQYYNGEERAKGNILERFSAQQFPDLHSELNLSSLELGDSALYFCASWGDNEQFFGPGTRLTVL.